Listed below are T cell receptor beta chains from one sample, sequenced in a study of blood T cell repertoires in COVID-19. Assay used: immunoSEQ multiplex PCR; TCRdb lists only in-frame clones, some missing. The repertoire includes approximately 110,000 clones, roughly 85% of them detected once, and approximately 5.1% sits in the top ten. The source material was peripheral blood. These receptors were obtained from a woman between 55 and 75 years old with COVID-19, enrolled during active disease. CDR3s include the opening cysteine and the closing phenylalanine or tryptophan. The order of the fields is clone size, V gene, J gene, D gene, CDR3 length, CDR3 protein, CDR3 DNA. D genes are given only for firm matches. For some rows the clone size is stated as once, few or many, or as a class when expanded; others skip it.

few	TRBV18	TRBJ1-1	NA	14	CASSPSGGNTEAFF	TGTGCCAGCTCACCTAGCGGAGGGAACACTGAAGCTTTCTTT
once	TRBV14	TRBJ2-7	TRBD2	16	CASSQYSGGPLGEQYF	TGTGCCAGCAGCCAATATAGCGGGGGACCTCTGGGCGAGCAGTACTTC
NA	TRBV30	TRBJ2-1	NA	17	CAWSSPKQRPSYNEQFF	TGTGCCTGGAGTTCACCCAAACAGAGACCTTCCTACAATGAGCAGTTCTTC
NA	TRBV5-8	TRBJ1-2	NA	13	CASSLVQYYGYTF	TGTGCCAGCAGCTTGGTGCAGTACTATGGCTACACCTTC
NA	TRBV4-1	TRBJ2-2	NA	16	CASSQGITSNTGELFF	TGCGCCAGCAGCCAAGGCATTACTTCGAACACCGGGGAGCTGTTTTTT
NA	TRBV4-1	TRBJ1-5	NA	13	CASSQEWSGPQHF	TGCGCCAGCAGCCAAGAATGGAGCGGGCCCCAGCATTTT
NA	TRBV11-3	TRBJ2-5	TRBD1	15	CASSLGSDRGETQYF	TGTGCCAGCAGCTTAGGGTCGGACAGGGGAGAGACCCAGTACTTC
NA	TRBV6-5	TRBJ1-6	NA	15	CASSYSEDYNSPLHF	TGTGCCAGCAGTTACAGCGAGGATTATAATTCACCCCTCCACTTT
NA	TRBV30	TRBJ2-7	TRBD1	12	CAWSPQGIEQYF	TGTGCCTGGAGTCCACAGGGGATCGAGCAGTACTTC
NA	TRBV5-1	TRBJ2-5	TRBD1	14	CASSPGQGGETQYF	TGCGCCAGCAGCCCCGGACAGGGTGGGGAGACCCAGTACTTC
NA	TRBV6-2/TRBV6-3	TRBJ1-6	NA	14	CASSSPGSNSPLHF	TGTGCCAGCAGTTCTCCGGGGTCAAATTCACCCCTCCACTTT
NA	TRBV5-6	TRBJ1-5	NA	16	CASSSSGHPSNQPQHF	TGTGCCAGCAGCTCGTCGGGACACCCGAGCAATCAGCCCCAGCATTTT
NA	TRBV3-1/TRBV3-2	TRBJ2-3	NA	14	CASSLGSLTDTQYF	TGTGCCAGCAGCCTCGGTAGTCTCACAGATACGCAGTATTTT
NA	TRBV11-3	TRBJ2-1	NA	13	CASSHSTGNEQFF	TGTGCCAGCAGCCATAGTACCGGGAATGAGCAGTTCTTC
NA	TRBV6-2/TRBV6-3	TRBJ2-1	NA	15	CASSYALPGANEQFF	TGTGCCAGCAGTTACGCCCTTCCGGGAGCGAATGAGCAGTTCTTC
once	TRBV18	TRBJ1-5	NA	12	CASYEGNQPQHF	TGTGCCAGCTACGAGGGCAATCAGCCCCAGCATTTT
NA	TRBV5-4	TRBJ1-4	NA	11	CASSYNEKLFF	TGTGCCAGCAGTTATAATGAAAAACTGTTTTTT
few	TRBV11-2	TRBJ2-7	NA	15	CASSLVRTGLSEQYF	TGTGCCAGCAGCTTAGTACGCACAGGTTTAAGCGAGCAGTACTTC
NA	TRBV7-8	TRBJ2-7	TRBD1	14	CASSLGDRGGEQYF	TGTGCCAGCAGCTTAGGGGACAGGGGTGGGGAGCAGTACTTC
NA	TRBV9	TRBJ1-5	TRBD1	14	CASGTGGRNQPQHF	TGTGCCAGCGGGACAGGGGGCCGCAATCAGCCCCAGCATTTT
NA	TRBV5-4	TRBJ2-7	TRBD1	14	CASSVGQKSYEQYF	TGTGCCAGCAGCGTGGGACAGAAATCCTACGAGCAGTACTTC
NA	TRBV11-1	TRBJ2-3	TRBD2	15	CASSRSGGVEDTQYF	TGTGCCAGCAGCCGTAGCGGGGGGGTTGAAGATACGCAGTATTTT
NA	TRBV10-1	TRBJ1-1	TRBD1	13	CATSTGVNTEAFF	TGCGCCACCTCGACAGGGGTGAACACTGAAGCTTTCTTT
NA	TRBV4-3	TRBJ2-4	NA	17	CASSQDLGGVAKNIQYF	TGCGCCAGCAGCCAAGATTTAGGGGGGGTAGCCAAAAACATTCAGTACTTC
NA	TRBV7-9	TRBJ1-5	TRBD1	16	CASSFPKGQGSQPQHF	TGTGCCAGCAGCTTCCCCAAGGGACAGGGTTCGCAGCCCCAGCATTTT
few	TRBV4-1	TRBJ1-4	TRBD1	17	CASSQNHADRGGEKLFF	TGCGCCAGCAGCCAAAATCACGCGGACAGGGGTGGGGAAAAACTGTTTTTT
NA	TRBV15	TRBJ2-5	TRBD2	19	CATSRSRGVLGGGQETQYF	TGTGCCACCAGCAGATCAAGAGGGGTTTTAGGCGGGGGCCAAGAGACCCAGTACTTC
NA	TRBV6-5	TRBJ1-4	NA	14	CASSYSRVNEKLFF	TGTGCCAGCAGTTACTCGCGGGTAAATGAAAAACTGTTTTTT
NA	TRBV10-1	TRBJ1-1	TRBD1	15	CASSESGTGVTEAFF	TGCGCCAGCAGTGAGTCGGGGACAGGGGTCACTGAAGCTTTCTTT
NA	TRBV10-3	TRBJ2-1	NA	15	CAISPPINTYNEQFF	TGTGCCATCAGCCCGCCCATCAACACCTACAATGAGCAGTTCTTC
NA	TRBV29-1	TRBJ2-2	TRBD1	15	CSVPGTGANTGELFF	TGCAGCGTTCCCGGGACAGGGGCGAACACCGGGGAGCTGTTTTTT
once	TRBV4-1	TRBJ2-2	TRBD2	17	CASSHPPGGGNTGELFF	TGCGCCAGCAGCCACCCGCCTGGCGGGGGAAACACCGGGGAGCTGTTTTTT
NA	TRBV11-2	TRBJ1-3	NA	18	CASSLDLAGLGSGNTIYF	TGTGCCAGCAGCTTAGATCTGGCAGGGCTAGGCTCTGGAAACACCATATATTTT
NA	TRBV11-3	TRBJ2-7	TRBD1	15	CASSLGDSPFYEQYF	TGTGCCAGCAGCTTAGGGGACAGTCCCTTCTACGAGCAGTACTTC
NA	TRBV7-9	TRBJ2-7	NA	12	CASSLAASEQYF	TGTGCCAGCAGCTTAGCCGCTAGTGAGCAGTACTTC
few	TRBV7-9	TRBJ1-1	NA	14	CASSAGDMNTEAFF	TGTGCCAGCAGCGCGGGGGACATGAACACTGAAGCTTTCTTT
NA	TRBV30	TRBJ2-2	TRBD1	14	CAWSWGQGTGELFF	TGTGCCTGGAGTTGGGGACAGGGGACCGGGGAGCTGTTTTTT
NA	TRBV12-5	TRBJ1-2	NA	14	CASAFEETNYGYTF	TGTGCTAGTGCCTTCGAGGAAACTAACTATGGCTACACCTTC
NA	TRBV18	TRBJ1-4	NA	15	CASSPRQRTNEKLFF	TGTGCCAGCTCACCACGACAGAGAACTAATGAAAAACTGTTTTTT
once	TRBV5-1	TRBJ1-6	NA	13	CASSLGTRSPLHF	TGCGCCAGCAGCTTGGGGACACGATCACCCCTCCACTTT
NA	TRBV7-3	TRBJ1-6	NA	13	CASSPSSGGPLHF	TGTGCCAGCAGCCCCTCGAGCGGGGGACCCCTCCACTTT
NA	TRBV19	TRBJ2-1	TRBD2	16	CASSIPSGGRVNEQFF	TGTGCCAGTAGTATCCCTAGCGGGGGTAGAGTAAATGAGCAGTTCTTC
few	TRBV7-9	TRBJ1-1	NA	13	CASSQQANTEAFF	TGTGCCAGCAGTCAACAGGCGAACACTGAAGCTTTCTTT
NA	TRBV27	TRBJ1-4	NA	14	CASSLVGGNEKLFF	TGTGCCAGCAGTTTAGTGGGGGGTAATGAAAAACTGTTTTTT
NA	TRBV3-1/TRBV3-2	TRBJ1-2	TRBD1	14	CASSQLDRVNGYTF	TGTGCCAGCAGCCAGCTGGACAGGGTTAATGGCTACACCTTC
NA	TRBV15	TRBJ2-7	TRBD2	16	CATSRATSGYSYEQYF	TGTGCCACCAGCAGAGCCACTAGCGGTTACTCCTACGAGCAGTACTTC
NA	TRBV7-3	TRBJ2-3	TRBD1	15	CASSRTGQGTDTQYF	TGTGCCAGCAGCCGGACAGGCCAAGGCACAGATACGCAGTATTTT
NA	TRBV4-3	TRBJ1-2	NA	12	CASSQGASGYTF	TGCGCCAGCAGCCAAGGGGCGTCGGGCTACACCTTC
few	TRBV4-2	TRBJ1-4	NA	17	CASSQAGTSPTNEKLFF	TGTGCCAGCAGCCAAGCGGGGACAAGCCCAACTAATGAAAAACTGTTTTTT
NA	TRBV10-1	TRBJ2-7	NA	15	CASSERAGLGYEQYF	TGCGCCAGCAGTGAACGCGCGGGGCTAGGATACGAGCAGTACTTC
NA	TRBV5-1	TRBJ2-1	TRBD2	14	CASSLAGTSGEQFF	TGCGCCAGCAGCTTGGCCGGGACTAGCGGTGAGCAGTTCTTC
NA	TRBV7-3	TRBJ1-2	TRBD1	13	CASSDRGLSGYTF	TGTGCCAGCAGCGACAGGGGGCTAAGTGGCTACACCTTC
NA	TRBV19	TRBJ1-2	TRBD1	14	CASSKGQFSLGYTF	TGTGCCAGTAGTAAGGGACAGTTCAGTTTGGGCTACACCTTC
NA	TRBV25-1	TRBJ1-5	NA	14	CASSEGAGYQPQHF	TGTGCCAGCAGTGAGGGGGCAGGGTATCAGCCCCAGCATTTT
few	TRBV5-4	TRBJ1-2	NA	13	CASRDGVRYGYTF	TGTGCCAGCAGAGACGGGGTTAGATATGGCTACACCTTC